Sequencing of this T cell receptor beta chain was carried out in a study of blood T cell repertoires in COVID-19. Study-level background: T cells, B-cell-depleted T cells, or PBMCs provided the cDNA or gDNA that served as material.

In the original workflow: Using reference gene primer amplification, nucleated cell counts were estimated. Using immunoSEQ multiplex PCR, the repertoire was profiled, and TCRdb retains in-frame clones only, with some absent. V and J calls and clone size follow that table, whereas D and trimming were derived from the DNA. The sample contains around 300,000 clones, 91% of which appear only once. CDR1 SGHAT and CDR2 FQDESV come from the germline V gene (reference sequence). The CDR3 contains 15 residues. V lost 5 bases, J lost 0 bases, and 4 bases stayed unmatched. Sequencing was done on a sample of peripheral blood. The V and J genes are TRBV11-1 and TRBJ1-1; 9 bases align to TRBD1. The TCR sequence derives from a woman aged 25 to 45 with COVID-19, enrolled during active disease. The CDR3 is CASSPRDRVNTEAFF. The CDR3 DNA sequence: TGTGCCAGCAGCCCCAGGGACAGGGTGAACACTGAAGCTTTCTTT.